The rows below give T cell receptor beta chains drawn from one sample of a study of T-cell reconstitution after alpha-beta-depleted transplantation in children. TCRdb reanalysed the PCR reads using MiXCR and keeps one entry per CDR3 protein. The data show about half a million distinct CDR3 sequences, around 13% seen once. Sequenced material: PBMCs from the stem cell graft donor, taken from the stem cell graft. The receptor set was obtained from a human donor who donated a stem cell graft to a child with combined immunodeficiency. Both conserved end residues are part of each CDR3. D genes are given only for firm matches. Size tells how often a clone was seen (once, few, many) or the class of an expanded clone, and some rows leave it out.

d_call	v_call	j_call	clone_size	cdr3_length	cdr3_aa	cdr3_nt
.	TRBV30	TRBJ2-1	few	12	CAWSGLTNEQFF	TGTGCCTGGAGTGGACTAACCAATGAGCAGTTCTTC
.	TRBV4-1	TRBJ1-3	few	15	CASSQGAGAGNTIYF	TGCGCCAGCAGCCAAGGGGCAGGGGCTGGAAACACCATATATTTT
TRBD1	TRBV6-5	TRBJ2-3	.	17	CASSYSGTGDSTDTQYF	TGTGCCAGCAGTTACTCTGGGACAGGGGATAGCACAGATACGCAGTATTTT
.	TRBV11-2	TRBJ2-7	many	15	CASSLQDSSLNEQYF	TGTGCCAGCAGCTTACAGGATTCCAGCCTGAACGAGCAGTACTTC
.	TRBV7-2	TRBJ2-6	few	17	CASSKQVSSSGANVLTF	TGTGCCAGCAGTAAACAGGTCTCCTCCTCTGGGGCCAACGTCCTGACTTTC
.	TRBV7-9	TRBJ1-4	.	13	CASQGQGGEKLFF	TGTGCCAGCCAAGGGCAAGGAGGTGAAAAACTGTTTTTT
TRBD2	TRBV4-3	TRBJ2-1	few	15	CASSQELAGDLEQFF	TGCGCCAGCAGCCAAGAACTAGCGGGAGATCTTGAGCAGTTCTTC
TRBD2	TRBV5-5	TRBJ2-3	.	13	CASVLAGRDTQYF	TGTGCCAGCGTCCTAGCGGGTAGAGATACGCAGTATTTT
TRBD1	TRBV9	TRBJ2-1	few	14	CASSPSATGVEQFF	TGTGCCAGCAGCCCCAGCGCCACAGGGGTGGAGCAGTTCTTC
.	TRBV5-1	TRBJ2-7	.	15	CASSLAQGTAYEQYF	TGCGCCAGCAGCTTGGCTCAGGGCACCGCCTACGAGCAGTACTTC
.	TRBV12-3/TRBV12-4	TRBJ2-5	many	12	CASSDPQETQYF	TGTGCCAGCAGTGACCCGCAAGAGACCCAGTACTTC
TRBD2	TRBV6-5	TRBJ2-3	.	16	CASSSTSGTRADTQYF	TGTGCCAGCAGTTCCACTAGCGGGACGAGGGCAGATACGCAGTATTTT
TRBD2	TRBV12-3/TRBV12-4	TRBJ2-3	many	17	CASSLRLAGASTDTQYF	TGTGCCAGCAGCCTACGGTTAGCGGGGGCTAGCACAGATACGCAGTATTTT
TRBD1	TRBV6-1	TRBJ2-7	.	15	CASLPSDRGRHEQYF	TGTGCCAGCCTACCCTCCGACAGGGGGCGTCACGAGCAGTACTTC
TRBD2	TRBV7-9	TRBJ2-7	few	14	CASSFGGLANEQYF	TGTGCCAGCAGCTTTGGAGGACTAGCTAACGAGCAGTACTTC
.	TRBV27	TRBJ2-4	few	15	CASSLMIGGSNIQYF	TGTGCCAGCAGTTTAATGATTGGAGGATCCAACATTCAGTACTTC
.	TRBV7-2	TRBJ2-5	few	14	CASSPDYAGETQYF	TGTGCCAGCAGCCCGGACTATGCGGGGGAGACCCAGTACTTC
TRBD2	TRBV6-2/TRBV6-3	TRBJ2-2	many	20	CASSYSGGSRDLSNTGELFF	TGTGCCAGCAGTTACTCGGGAGGGTCTCGCGACCTTTCGAACACCGGGGAGCTGTTTTTT
.	TRBV29-1	TRBJ2-1	.	16	CSVVESIESYNNEQFF	TGCAGCGTGGTGGAGTCAATAGAAAGCTACAACAATGAGCAGTTCTTC
.	TRBV12-3/TRBV12-4	TRBJ1-2	few	15	CASSLATGLQGGYTF	TGTGCCAGCAGTTTAGCGACGGGTCTCCAGGGTGGCTACACCTTC
.	TRBV12-3/TRBV12-4	TRBJ1-1	few	14	CASSPTGVFTEAFF	TGTGCCAGCAGTCCCACGGGGGTCTTCACTGAAGCTTTCTTT
.	TRBV20-1	TRBJ1-1	many	13	CSATTAPGTEAFF	TGCAGTGCTACGACGGCCCCAGGCACTGAAGCTTTCTTT
.	TRBV10-3	TRBJ2-7	many	11	CAISEEYEQYF	TGTGCCATCAGTGAAGAGTACGAGCAGTACTTC
.	TRBV27	TRBJ2-2	.	13	CASSLLQTGELFF	TGTGCCAGCAGTTTATTGCAAACCGGGGAGCTGTTTTTT
.	TRBV27	TRBJ2-5	.	12	CASRDPQETQYF	TGTGCCAGCAGGGACCCCCAAGAGACCCAGTACTTC
TRBD1	TRBV7-6	TRBJ2-7	few	14	CASSQLGQGGEQYF	TGTGCCAGCAGCCAGCTCGGACAGGGGGGAGAGCAGTACTTC
.	TRBV6-4	TRBJ2-1	few	15	CASSVGAGVYNEQFF	TGTGCCAGCAGTGTTGGAGCGGGTGTATACAATGAGCAGTTCTTC
TRBD2	TRBV2	TRBJ2-5	.	17	CASGAGTSGSRGETQYF	TGTGCCAGCGGGGCCGGGACTAGCGGGAGTCGGGGTGAGACCCAGTACTTC
.	TRBV2	TRBJ2-1	many	8	CASNKQFF	TGTGCCAGCAACAAGCAGTTCTTC
.	TRBV28	TRBJ2-7	.	11	CASRDVNEQYF	TGTGCCAGCAGGGATGTCAACGAGCAGTACTTC
.	TRBV6-2/TRBV6-3	TRBJ2-7	many	13	CASSPGSSYEQYF	TGTGCCAGCAGCCCCGGGTCCTCCTACGAGCAGTACTTC
TRBD2	TRBV7-3	TRBJ2-1	.	16	CASSLSSGRVYNEQFF	TGTGCCAGCAGCTTAAGTAGCGGGAGGGTCTACAATGAGCAGTTCTTC
TRBD1	TRBV6-1	TRBJ2-3	.	15	CASRLGQGWTDTQYF	TGTGCCAGCAGGCTTGGACAGGGATGGACAGATACGCAGTATTTT
.	TRBV11-2	TRBJ1-1	few	18	CASSLFGGDTQGDTEAFF	TGTGCCAGCAGCTTATTTGGGGGGGATACTCAAGGGGACACTGAAGCTTTCTTT
.	TRBV5-1	TRBJ2-7	many	13	CASSLSGIYEQYF	TGCGCCAGCAGCTTGTCAGGTATCTACGAGCAGTACTTC
TRBD2	TRBV12-3/TRBV12-4	TRBJ2-3	many	16	CASSLVAGGGTDTQYF	TGTGCCAGCAGTTTAGTGGCGGGAGGAGGGACAGATACGCAGTATTTT
.	TRBV5-6	TRBJ2-5	few	15	CASSLEGGDRETQYF	TGTGCCAGCAGCTTGGAAGGAGGGGATCGGGAGACCCAGTACTTC
.	TRBV28	TRBJ1-6	few	17	CASSLVTMSSYNSPLHF	TGTGCCAGCAGTTTAGTCACCATGAGCTCCTATAATTCACCCCTCCACTTT
.	TRBV2	TRBJ2-7	.	14	CASSEGAGIYEQYF	TGTGCCAGCAGTGAAGGGGCAGGGATCTACGAGCAGTACTTC
.	TRBV6-2/TRBV6-3	TRBJ2-1	few	13	CASNSGRDNEQFF	TGTGCCAGCAACTCCGGGAGAGACAATGAGCAGTTCTTC
TRBD2	TRBV12-3/TRBV12-4	TRBJ2-1	.	17	CASSQRSPSGGPWAKFF	TGTGCCAGCAGCCAAAGGAGTCCTAGCGGGGGCCCCTGGGCAAAGTTCTTC
.	TRBV29-1	TRBJ2-7	few	14	CSVVGNGNSYEQYF	TGCAGCGTTGTGGGCAATGGGAACTCCTACGAGCAGTACTTC
.	TRBV12-3/TRBV12-4	TRBJ1-6	.	20	CASSLNFEARASSYNSPLHF	TGTGCCAGCAGTTTAAACTTCGAGGCTCGGGCGAGCTCCTATAATTCACCCCTCCACTTT
.	TRBV28	TRBJ2-5	many	14	CATTQTRGTETQYF	TGTGCCACTACACAGACCCGGGGGACGGAGACCCAGTACTTC
.	TRBV15	TRBJ2-1	few	14	CATSRPGPYNEQFF	TGTGCCACCAGCAGACCCGGACCATACAATGAGCAGTTCTTC
TRBD2	TRBV7-7	TRBJ2-1	.	14	CASSRVYAGGQQFF	TGTGCTAGCAGCCGCGTGTATGCGGGGGGACAGCAGTTCTTC
TRBD2	TRBV12-3/TRBV12-4	TRBJ2-7	many	13	CASSLWDYDEQYF	TGTGCCAGCAGTTTATGGGACTATGACGAGCAGTACTTC
TRBD2	TRBV30	TRBJ2-1	.	14	CAWSAWGGYNEQFF	TGTGCCTGGAGTGCATGGGGGGGGTACAATGAGCAGTTCTTC
.	TRBV15	TRBJ2-2	many	15	CATSRVPRNTGELFF	TGTGCCACCAGCAGAGTTCCTCGGAACACCGGGGAGCTGTTTTTT
TRBD1	TRBV12-3/TRBV12-4	TRBJ1-6	.	20	CASSPGPGQGRSSYNSPLHF	TGTGCCAGCAGCCCAGGTCCGGGACAGGGAAGGAGCTCCTATAATTCACCCCTCCACTTT
.	TRBV7-9	TRBJ2-3	few	15	CASSLVVHYTDTQYF	TGTGCCAGCAGCTTAGTAGTTCATTACACAGATACGCAGTATTTT
.	TRBV21-1	TRBJ1-5	many	16	CASSKDRADSNQPQHF	TGTGCCAGCAGCAAGGATCGGGCGGATAGCAATCAGCCCCAGCATTTT